This T cell receptor (beta chain) was documented in a study of blood T cell repertoires in COVID-19. J lost 2 bases, V lost 2 bases, and 7 bases had no gene match. The germline V gene encodes CDR1 SGHRS and CDR2 YFSETQ. CDR3 length: 17 amino acids. This clone was recorded a few times. Assay used: immunoSEQ multiplex PCR; TCRdb lists only in-frame clones, some missing. The profile covers 300,000 to 350,000 clones, with 88% appearing a single time and under 1.2% taken by the ten largest. The rearrangement links TRBV5-1 to TRBJ1-3; 10 bases are shared with TRBD1. Source material: PBMCs or T cells enriched from blood (not recorded which). This clonotype originated in a woman aged 30 to 39 who had been exposed to COVID-19. The CDR3 sequence: CASSLGNGQGAGNTIYF. The CDR3 DNA reads as TGCGCCAGCAGCTTAGGAAACGGACAGGGGGCTGGAAACACCATATATTTT.